This TCR beta chain came from a study of blood T cell repertoires in COVID-19. Overall study: PBMCs, B-cell-depleted T cells, or T cells provided the cDNA or gDNA that made up the material.

Profiled with immunoSEQ multiplex PCR; TCRdb holds only in-frame clones, not every one. The sample comprises 250,000 to 350,000 clones, about 85% of which are singletons, and 0.85% to 0.9% rests with the top ten. Trimming took 5 bases from V and 5 from J, leaving 9 bases between them. The CDR3 is 12 amino acids. Germline lookup yields CDR1 SGHAT and CDR2 FQNNGV. This chain connects TRBV11-2 to TRBJ1-1; D is unclear. The specimen was peripheral blood. The TCR sequence derives from a human donor with COVID-19, enrolled during active disease. The donor label of this sample is uncertain. This chain's CDR3 is CASSPLRTEAFF. The CDR3, as DNA: TGTGCCAGCAGCCCCTTGAGGACTGAAGCTTTCTTT. Looking up the rest from reference TRBV11-2 and TRBJ1-1 gives the full variable domain: EAGVAQSPRYKIIEKRQSVAFWCNPISGHATLYWYQQILGQGPKLLIQFQNNGVVDDSQLPKDRFSAERLKGVDSTLKIQPAKLEDSAVYLCASSPLRTEAFFGQGTRLTVV.